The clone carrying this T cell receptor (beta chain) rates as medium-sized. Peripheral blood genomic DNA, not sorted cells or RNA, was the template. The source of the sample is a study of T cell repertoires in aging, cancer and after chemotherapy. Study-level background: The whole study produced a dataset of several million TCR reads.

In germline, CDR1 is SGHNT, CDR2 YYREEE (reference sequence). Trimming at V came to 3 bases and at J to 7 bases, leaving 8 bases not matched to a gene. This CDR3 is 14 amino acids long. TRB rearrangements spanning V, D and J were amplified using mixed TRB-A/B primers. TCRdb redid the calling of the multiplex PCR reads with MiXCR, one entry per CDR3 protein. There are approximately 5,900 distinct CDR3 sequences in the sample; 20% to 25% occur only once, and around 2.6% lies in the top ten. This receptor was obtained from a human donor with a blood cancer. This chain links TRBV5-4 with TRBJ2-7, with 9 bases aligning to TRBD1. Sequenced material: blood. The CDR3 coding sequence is TGTGCCAGCAGCTACTACAGGGGGCAAGGGGAGCAGTACTTC. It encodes CASSYYRGQGEQYF. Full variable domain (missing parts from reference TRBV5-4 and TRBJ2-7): ETGVTQSPTHLIKTRGQQVTLRCSSQSGHNTVSWYQQALGQGPQFIFQYYREEENGRGNFPPRFSGLQFPNYSSELNVNALELDDSALYLCASSYYRGQGEQYFGPGTRLTVT.